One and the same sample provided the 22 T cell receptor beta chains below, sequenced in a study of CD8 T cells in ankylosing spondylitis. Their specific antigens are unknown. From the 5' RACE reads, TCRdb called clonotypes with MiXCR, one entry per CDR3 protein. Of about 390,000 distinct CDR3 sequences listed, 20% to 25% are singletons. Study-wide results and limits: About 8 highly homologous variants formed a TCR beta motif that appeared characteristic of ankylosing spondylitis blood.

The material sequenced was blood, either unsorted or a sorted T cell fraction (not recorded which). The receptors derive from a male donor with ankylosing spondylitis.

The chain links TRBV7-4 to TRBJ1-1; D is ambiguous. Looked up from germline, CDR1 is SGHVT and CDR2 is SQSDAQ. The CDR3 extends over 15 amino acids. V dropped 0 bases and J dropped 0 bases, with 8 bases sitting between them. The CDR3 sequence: CASSLARVMNTEAFF. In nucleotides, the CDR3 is TGTGCCAGCAGCTTAGCGCGGGTCATGAACACTGAAGCTTTCTTT.

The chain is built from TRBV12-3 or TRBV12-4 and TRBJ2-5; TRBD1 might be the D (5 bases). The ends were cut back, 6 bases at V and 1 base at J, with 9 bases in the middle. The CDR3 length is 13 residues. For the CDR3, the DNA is TGTGCCAGCAGCCGACAGAGCCAAGAGACCCAGTACTTC. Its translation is CASSRQSQETQYF.

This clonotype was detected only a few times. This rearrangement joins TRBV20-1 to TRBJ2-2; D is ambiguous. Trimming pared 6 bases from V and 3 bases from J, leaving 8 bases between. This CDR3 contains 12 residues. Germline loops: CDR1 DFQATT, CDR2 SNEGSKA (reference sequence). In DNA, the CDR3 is TGCAGTGCCCCAGGATACACCGGGGAGCTGTTTTTT. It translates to CSAPGYTGELFF.

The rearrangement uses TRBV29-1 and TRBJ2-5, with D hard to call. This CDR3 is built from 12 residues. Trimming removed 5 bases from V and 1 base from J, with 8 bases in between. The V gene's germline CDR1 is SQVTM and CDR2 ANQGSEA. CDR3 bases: TGCAGCGTTCAGTTCATCCAAGAGACCCAGTACTTC. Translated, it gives CSVQFIQETQYF.

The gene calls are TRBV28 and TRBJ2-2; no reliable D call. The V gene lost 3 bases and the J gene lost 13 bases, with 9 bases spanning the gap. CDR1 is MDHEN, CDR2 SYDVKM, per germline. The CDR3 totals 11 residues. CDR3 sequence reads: CASSFSAVLFF. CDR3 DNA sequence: TGTGCCAGCAGTTTCTCGGCGGTGCTGTTTTTT.

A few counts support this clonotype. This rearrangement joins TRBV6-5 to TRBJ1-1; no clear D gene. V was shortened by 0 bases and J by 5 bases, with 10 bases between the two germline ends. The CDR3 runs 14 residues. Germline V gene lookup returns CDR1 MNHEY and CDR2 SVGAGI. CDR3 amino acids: CASSYSTGRTEAFF. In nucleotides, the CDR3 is TGTGCCAGCAGTTACTCGACCGGGCGTACTGAAGCTTTCTTT.

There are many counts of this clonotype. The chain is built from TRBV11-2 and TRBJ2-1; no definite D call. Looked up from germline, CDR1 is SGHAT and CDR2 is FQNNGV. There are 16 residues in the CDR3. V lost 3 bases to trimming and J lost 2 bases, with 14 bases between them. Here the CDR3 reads CASSFELASAYNEQFF. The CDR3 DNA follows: TGTGCCAGCAGCTTTGAGTTGGCATCCGCCTACAATGAGCAGTTCTTC. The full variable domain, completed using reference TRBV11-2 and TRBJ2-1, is EAGVAQSPRYKIIEKRQSVAFWCNPISGHATLYWYQQILGQGPKLLIQFQNNGVVDDSQLPKDRFSAERLKGVDSTLKIQPAKLEDSAVYLCASSFELASAYNEQFFGPGTRLTVL.

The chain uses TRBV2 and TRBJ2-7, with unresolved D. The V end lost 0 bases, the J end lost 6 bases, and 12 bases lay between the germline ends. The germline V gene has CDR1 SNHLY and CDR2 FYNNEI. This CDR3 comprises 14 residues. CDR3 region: CASSEAHLVGEQYF. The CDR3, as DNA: TGTGCCAGCAGTGAAGCGCATTTAGTAGGCGAGCAGTACTTC.

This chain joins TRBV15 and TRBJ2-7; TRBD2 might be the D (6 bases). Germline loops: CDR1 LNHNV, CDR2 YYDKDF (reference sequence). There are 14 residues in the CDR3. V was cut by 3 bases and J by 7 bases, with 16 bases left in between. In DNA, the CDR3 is TGTGCCACCAGCAGGGACCGTTGGGGAGGTGAGCAGTACTTC. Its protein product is CATSRDRWGGEQYF.

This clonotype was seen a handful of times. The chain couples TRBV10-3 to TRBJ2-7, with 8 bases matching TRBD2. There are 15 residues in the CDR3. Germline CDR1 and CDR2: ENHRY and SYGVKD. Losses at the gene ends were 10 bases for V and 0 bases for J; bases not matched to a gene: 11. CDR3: CATQELLAASYEQYF. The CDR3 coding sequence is TGTGCCACCCAAGAGCTACTAGCGGCCTCCTACGAGCAGTACTTC.

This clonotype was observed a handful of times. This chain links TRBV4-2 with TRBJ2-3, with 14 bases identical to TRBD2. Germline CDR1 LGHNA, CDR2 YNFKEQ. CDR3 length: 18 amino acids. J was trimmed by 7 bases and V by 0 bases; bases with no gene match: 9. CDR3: CASSQDKGLAGVPNTQYF. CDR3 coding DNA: TGTGCCAGCAGCCAAGATAAGGGACTAGCGGGAGTCCCAAATACGCAGTATTTT.

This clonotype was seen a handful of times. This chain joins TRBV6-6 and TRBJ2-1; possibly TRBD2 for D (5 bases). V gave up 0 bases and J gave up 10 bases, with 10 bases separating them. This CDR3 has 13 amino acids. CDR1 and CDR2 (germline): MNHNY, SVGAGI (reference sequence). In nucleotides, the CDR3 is TGTGCCAGCAGTTACTCCTGGAGGAGCGAGCAGTTCTTC. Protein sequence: CASSYSWRSEQFF.

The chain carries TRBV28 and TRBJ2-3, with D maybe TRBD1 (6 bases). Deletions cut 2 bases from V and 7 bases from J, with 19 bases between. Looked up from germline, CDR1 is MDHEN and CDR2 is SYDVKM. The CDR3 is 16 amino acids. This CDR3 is CASSLPLQGHTNTQYF. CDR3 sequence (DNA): TGTGCCAGCAGTTTACCCCTTCAGGGACACACGAATACGCAGTATTTT.

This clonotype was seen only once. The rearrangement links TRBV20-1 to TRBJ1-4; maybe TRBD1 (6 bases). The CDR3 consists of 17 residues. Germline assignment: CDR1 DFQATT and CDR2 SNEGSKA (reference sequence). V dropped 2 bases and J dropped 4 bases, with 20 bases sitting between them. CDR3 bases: TGCAGTGCTAGACCGCGGACGGGGGCGGAAGATAATGAAAAACTGTTTTTT. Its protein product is CSARPRTGAEDNEKLFF.

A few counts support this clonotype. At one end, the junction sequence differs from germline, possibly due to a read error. CDR3 in amino acids: CASSVPGQGFNYGYTF. CDR3 nucleotide sequence: TGTGCCAGCAGCGTACCGGGACAGGGTTTTAACTATGGCTACACCTTT. The chain is built from TRBV7-2 and TRBJ1-2, with 9 bases that match TRBD1. CDR3 length: 16 amino acids. Germline CDR1 and CDR2: SGHTA and FQGNSA.

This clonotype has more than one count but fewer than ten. The DNA for the CDR3 is TGCAGCGTCGCAACTAACTACGAGCAGTACTTC. Residues: CSVATNYEQYF. V is TRBV29-1 and J is TRBJ2-7; D ambiguous. The CDR3 runs 11 residues. Trimming took 6 bases from V and 3 from J, leaving 9 bases between them. Per the germline V gene, CDR1 is SQVTM and CDR2 is ANQGSEA.

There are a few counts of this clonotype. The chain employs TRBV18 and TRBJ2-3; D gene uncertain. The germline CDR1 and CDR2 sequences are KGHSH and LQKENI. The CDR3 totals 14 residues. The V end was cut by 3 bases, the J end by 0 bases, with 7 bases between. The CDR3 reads CASSPIDSTDTQYF. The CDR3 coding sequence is TGTGCCAGCTCACCCATCGACAGCACAGATACGCAGTATTTT.

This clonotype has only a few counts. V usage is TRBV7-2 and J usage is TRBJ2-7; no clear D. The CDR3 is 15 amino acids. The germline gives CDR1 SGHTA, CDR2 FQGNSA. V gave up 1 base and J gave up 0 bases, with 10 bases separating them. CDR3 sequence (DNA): TGTGCCAGCAGCTTAGTGGGCGGAAACTCCTACGAGCAGTACTTC. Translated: CASSLVGGNSYEQYF.

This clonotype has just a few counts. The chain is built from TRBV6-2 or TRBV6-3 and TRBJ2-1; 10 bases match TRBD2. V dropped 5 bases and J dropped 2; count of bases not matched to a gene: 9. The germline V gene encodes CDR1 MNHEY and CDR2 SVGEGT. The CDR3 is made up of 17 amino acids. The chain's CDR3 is CASSRTLAGAPYNEQFF. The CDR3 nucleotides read TGTGCCAGCAGTCGAACTCTAGCGGGGGCCCCCTACAATGAGCAGTTCTTC.

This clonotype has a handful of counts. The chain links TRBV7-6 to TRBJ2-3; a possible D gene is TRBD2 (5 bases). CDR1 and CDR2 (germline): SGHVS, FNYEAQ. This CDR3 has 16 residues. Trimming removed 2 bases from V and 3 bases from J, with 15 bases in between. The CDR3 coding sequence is TGTGCCAGCAGCTTAATCGGGGATCTGTCGACAGATACGCAGTATTTT. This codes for CASSLIGDLSTDTQYF.

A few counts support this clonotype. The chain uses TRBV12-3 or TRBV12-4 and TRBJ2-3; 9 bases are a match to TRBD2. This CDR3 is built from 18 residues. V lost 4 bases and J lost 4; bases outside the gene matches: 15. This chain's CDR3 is CASSSGRGLAGRADTQYF. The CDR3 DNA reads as TGTGCCAGCAGTTCCGGTCGAGGGCTAGCGGGACGGGCAGATACGCAGTATTTT.

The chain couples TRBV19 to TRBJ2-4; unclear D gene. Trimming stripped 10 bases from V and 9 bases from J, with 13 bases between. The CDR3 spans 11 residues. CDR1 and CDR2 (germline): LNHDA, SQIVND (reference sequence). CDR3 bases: TGTGCCACTCGCCGGGTAGGCATTCAGTACTTC. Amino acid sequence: CATRRVGIQYF.